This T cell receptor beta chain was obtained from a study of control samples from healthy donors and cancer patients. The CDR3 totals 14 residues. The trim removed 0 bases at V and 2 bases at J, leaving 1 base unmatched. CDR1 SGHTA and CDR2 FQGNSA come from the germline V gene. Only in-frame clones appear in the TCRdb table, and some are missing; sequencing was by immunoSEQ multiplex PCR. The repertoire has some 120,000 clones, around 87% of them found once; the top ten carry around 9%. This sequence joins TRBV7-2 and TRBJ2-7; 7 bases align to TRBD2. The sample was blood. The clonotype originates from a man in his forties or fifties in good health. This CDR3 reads CASSLAGGTYEQYF. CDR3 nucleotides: TGTGCCAGCAGCTTAGCGGGGGGGACCTACGAGCAGTACTTC.